This T cell receptor beta chain was observed in a study of blood T cell repertoires in COVID-19. Profiling relied on immunoSEQ multiplex PCR, and the TCRdb table lists in-frame clones only, not all of them. Of approximately 220,000 clones in the sample, approximately 83% were seen once. CDR3 length: 12 amino acids. V gave up 3 bases and J gave up 8 bases, with 10 bases separating them. This TCR was sampled from a woman between 40 and 50 years old with acute COVID-19. The genes are TRBV12-3 or TRBV12-4 and TRBJ1-2; D not certain. Material: PBMCs or T cells enriched from blood (not recorded which). This chain's CDR3 is CASSFISQGYTF. The CDR3 coding sequence is TGTGCCAGCAGTTTTATTTCACAGGGCTACACCTTC.